This TCR beta chain was profiled in a study of cytomegalovirus exposure and HLA in healthy donors. Across the whole study: An earlier analysis found some 100 million unique TCR beta sequences from approximately 170 million T cells. General study findings and limits: More clonal expansion characterized HLA-associated TCR beta chains than equally common others in a later analysis.

The CDR3 is 15 amino acids. CDR1 and CDR2 (germline): SGHKS, YYEKEE (reference sequence). V was pared by 2 bases and J by 6 bases, with 14 bases between. As to this clone: What it binds is unknown.

Researchers ran the PCR with 60 Vbeta and 13 Jbeta primers. Per the original methods: A later analysis tallied roughly 77 million unique TCR beta chains, some 10 million of them shared. Assay: immunoSEQ multiplex PCR; the TCRdb copy retains only in-frame clones and omits some. From that table come the V and J calls and clone size; the DNA was used to work out D and trimming. The sample holds some 150,000 clones, 82% seen once. At collection, donors were nominally healthy, but unrecorded immune exposures were probable. This clonotype was obtained from a man aged 50-59 years in good health and CMV-seropositive. The sequenced sample consisted of PBMCs. This chain connects TRBV5-5 to TRBJ1-4; a possible D gene is TRBD1 (5 bases). CDR3 in amino acids: CASSFFGRVDEKLFF. Written as DNA, the CDR3 is TGTGCCAGCAGCTTTTTCGGCAGGGTCGATGAAAAACTGTTTTTT.